The 31 T cell receptor beta chains reported below all come from one sample, sequenced in a study of CD8 T cells in Susac syndrome. Random hexamers were used to reverse transcribe 0.5 to 1 ug of RNA. TCRdb re-derived calls from the immunoSEQ multiplex PCR reads in MiXCR, one entry per CDR3 protein. The data contain some 190,000 distinct CDR3 sequences, approximately 96% of them singletons. Sequencing used CD4+ T cells from PBMCs. The receptor source for this set is a human donor with multiple sclerosis.

This sequence joins TRBV7-2 and TRBJ1-4; perhaps TRBD1 as D (5 bases). CDR3 length equals 13 residues. The ends were cut back, 0 bases at V and 7 bases at J, with 6 bases in the middle. The germline V gene encodes CDR1 SGHTA and CDR2 FQGNSA. DNA of the CDR3: TGTGCCAGCAGCTTAGCGGGGACTGAAAAACTGTTTTTT. This encodes CASSLAGTEKLFF.

The rearrangement uses TRBV7-9 and TRBJ1-2; TRBD1 might be the D (5 bases). Per the germline V gene, CDR1 is SEHNR and CDR2 is FQNEAQ (reference sequence). The CDR3 totals 12 residues. Trimming shortened V by 9 bases and J by 2 bases, and 10 bases separated the two germline ends. CDR3 bases: TGTGCCAGTCAGGGCGGGAACTATGGCTACACCTTC. Its protein is CASQGGNYGYTF.

V is TRBV3-1 and J is TRBJ2-6, with a weak D call TRBD1 (5 bases). V was pared by 0 bases and J by 4 bases, with 13 bases between. CDR1 is LGHDT and CDR2 is YNNKEL in the germline V gene (reference sequence). The CDR3 has 17 residues. The CDR3 bases are TGTGCCAGCAGCCAAGACGCGATCAGGGCCGGGGCCAACGTCCTGACTTTC. It encodes CASSQDAIRAGANVLTF.

The rearrangement links TRBV3-1 to TRBJ2-7; D uncertain. The germline V gene encodes CDR1 LGHDT and CDR2 YNNKEL (reference sequence). The CDR3 sequence is 13 residues long. The V gene lost 1 base and the J gene lost 6 bases, with 10 bases spanning the gap. For the CDR3, the DNA is TGTGCCAGCAGCCAAGCCGACGGTCGCGAGCAGTACTTC. Translated: CASSQADGREQYF.

J is TRBJ1-1 and V is TRBV19; 8 bases are a match to TRBD1. J lost 6 bases, V lost 0 bases, and 0 bases had no gene match. Germline V gene sequence: CDR1 LNHDA, CDR2 SQIVND (reference sequence). The CDR3 is made up of 13 amino acids. The DNA for the CDR3 is TGTGCCAGTAGTATAGAACAGGGGGCTGAAGCTTTCTTT. As protein: CASSIEQGAEAFF.

The rearrangement uses TRBV9 and TRBJ1-2; TRBD1 is a possible D gene (5 bases). The V and J ends lost 0 bases and 3 bases respectively, with 9 bases between them. The CDR3 runs to 14 residues. In germline, CDR1 is SGDLS, CDR2 YYNGEE. As DNA, the CDR3 is TGTGCCAGCAGCGTAGCCCCACAGGACTATGGCTACACCTTC. It codes for CASSVAPQDYGYTF.

A single count supports this clonotype. The chain joins TRBV7-2 to TRBJ2-6, with a tentative D call TRBD1 (6 bases). CDR1 is SGHTA and CDR2 is FQGNSA in the germline V gene. This CDR3 has 16 amino acids. Trimming pared 5 bases from V and 0 bases from J, leaving 11 bases between. The CDR3 loop is CASSLQGTSGANVLTF. The CDR3 bases are TGTGCCAGCAGCCTTCAGGGGACCTCTGGGGCCAACGTCCTGACTTTC.

The gene calls are TRBV6-1 and TRBJ1-1, with no clear D. The germline V gene encodes CDR1 MNHNS and CDR2 SASEGT. CDR3 size: 13 residues. V lost 7 bases, J lost 3 bases, and 12 bases lay in between. In DNA form, the CDR3 reads TGTGCCAGCAATCGGTTTGTGGACACTGAAGCTTTCTTT. Encoded protein: CASNRFVDTEAFF.

The chain couples TRBV5-4 to TRBJ1-1; D is possibly TRBD1 (6 bases). This CDR3 is built from 13 residues. V was shortened by 4 bases and J by 6 bases, with 13 bases between the two germline ends. CDR1 is SGHNT and CDR2 is YYREEE in the germline V gene (reference sequence). This CDR3 reads CASSPTTGSEAFF. The CDR3 nucleotides read TGTGCCAGCAGCCCCACGACAGGATCTGAAGCTTTCTTT.

The chain links TRBV30 to TRBJ2-5; 12 nucleotides line up with TRBD2. Germline values: CDR1 GTSNPN, CDR2 SVGIG (reference sequence). The CDR3 has 15 residues. Losses at the gene ends were 1 base for V and 5 bases for J; bases not matched to a gene: 5. CDR3 amino acids: CAWSAWTSGDETQYF. The CDR3 nucleotides are TGTGCCTGGAGTGCCTGGACTAGCGGGGATGAGACCCAGTACTTC.

This clonotype was observed a few times. The chain is built from TRBV7-9 and TRBJ1-6, with 8 bases that match TRBD1. Unmatched junction bases numbered 3, after V lost 5 bases and J lost 6 bases. The germline gives CDR1 SEHNR, CDR2 FQNEAQ (reference sequence). CDR3 length equals 14 residues. The CDR3 DNA reads TGTGCCAGCAGCCCTGACAGGGGTAATTCACCCCTCCACTTT. Encoded protein: CASSPDRGNSPLHF.

The chain couples TRBV12-3 or TRBV12-4 to TRBJ2-3, with 12 bases lining up with TRBD2. V was clipped by 6 bases and J by 4 bases; unmatched bases: 2. The CDR3 spans 14 residues. The CDR3 region is CASSPSGGADTQYF. The DNA for the CDR3 is TGTGCCAGCAGCCCTAGCGGGGGGGCAGATACGCAGTATTTT.

V gene TRBV7-9 combines with J gene TRBJ2-1; no reliable D call. The V gene lost 2 bases and the J gene lost 1 base, with 6 bases spanning the gap. CDR1 and CDR2 from the germline V gene are SEHNR and FQNEAQ (reference sequence). The CDR3 loop spans 14 amino acids. CDR3 in DNA: TGTGCCAGCAGCTTAACCCTGTCCTACAATGAGCAGTTCTTC. Protein sequence: CASSLTLSYNEQFF.

Only a few counts were recorded for this clonotype. The rearrangement links TRBV12-3 or TRBV12-4 to TRBJ1-3; D uncertain. The CDR3 consists of 11 residues. V was cut by 4 bases and J by 4 bases, with 2 bases left in between. CDR3 residues: CASSSGNTIYF. The CDR3, as DNA: TGTGCCAGCAGTTCAGGAAACACCATATATTTT.

The rearrangement links TRBV3-1 to TRBJ2-1; D unclear. V lost 0 bases and J lost 7, with 10 bases in between. Germline CDR1 and CDR2: LGHDT and YNNKEL (reference sequence). The length of the CDR3 is 14 residues. CDR3 in amino acids: CASSQDMGINEQFF. CDR3 DNA sequence: TGTGCCAGCAGCCAAGATATGGGGATAAATGAGCAGTTCTTC.

The chain has TRBV29-1 and TRBJ1-4; D possibly corresponds to TRBD1 (5 bases). The CDR3 covers 12 residues. V lost 7 bases and J 8 bases, leaving 14 bases between the germline ends. The V gene's germline CDR1 is SQVTM and CDR2 ANQGSEA. In DNA form, the CDR3 reads TGCAGCGCCGGGGGGGGAGGAGAAAAACTGTTTTTT. This sequence encodes CSAGGGGEKLFF. Drawing the rest from reference TRBV29-1 and TRBJ1-4, the complete variable domain is SAVISQKPSRDICQRGTSLTIQCQVDSQVTMMFWYRQQPGQSLTLIATANQGSEATYESGFVIDKFPISRPNLTFSTLTVSNMSPEDSSIYLCSAGGGGEKLFFGSGTQLSVL.

The chain employs TRBV13 and TRBJ2-1, with 7 positions matching TRBD1. This CDR3 contains 14 residues. CDR1 is PRHDT, CDR2 FYEKMQ, per germline (reference sequence). V shed 7 bases and J 4 bases; nucleotides not matched to a gene: 7. The CDR3 is CASTYDRAYNEQFF. CDR3 DNA sequence: TGTGCCAGCACCTACGACAGGGCGTACAATGAGCAGTTCTTC. Combining the CDR3 with reference TRBV13 and TRBJ2-1 gives the whole variable domain AAGVIQSPRHLIKEKRETATLKCYPIPRHDTVYWYQQGPGQDPQFLISFYEKMQSDKGSIPDRFSAQQFSDYHSELNMSSLELGDSALYFCASTYDRAYNEQFFGPGTRLTVL.

This clonotype appeared once. The rearrangement joins TRBV20-1 to TRBJ1-1; 9 positions agree with TRBD1. The CDR3 loop spans 14 amino acids. Germline-derived CDR1 and CDR2 are DFQATT and SNEGSKA (reference sequence). V shed 3 bases and J 1 base; nucleotides not matched to a gene: 3. For the CDR3, the DNA is TGCAGTGCTAGGGACAGGGGACGGAACACTGAAGCTTTCTTT. Translation gives CSARDRGRNTEAFF.

The rearrangement joins TRBV7-2 to TRBJ1-1, with 8 bases matching TRBD1. The V gene end was trimmed by 5 bases and the J gene end by 0 bases; junction bases not matched to a gene: 11. Looked up from germline, CDR1 is SGHTA and CDR2 is FQGNSA. The CDR3 contains 17 residues. CDR3 region: CASSGLGGQGLNTEAFF. The CDR3 bases are TGTGCCAGCAGCGGTCTCGGTGGACAGGGCCTGAACACTGAAGCTTTCTTT.

This chain connects TRBV7-7 to TRBJ2-7, with a tentative D call TRBD2 (5 bases). Germline values: CDR1 SSHAT, CDR2 FNYEAQ (reference sequence). The V gene lost 5 bases and the J gene lost 1 base, with 9 bases spanning the gap. The CDR3 covers 13 residues. Here the CDR3 reads CASSLGDSYEQYF. For the CDR3, the DNA is TGTGCCAGCAGCCTCGGGGATTCCTACGAGCAGTACTTC. Full variable domain (remainder filled in from reference TRBV7-7 and TRBJ2-7): GAGVSQSPRYKVTKRGQDVTLRCDPISSHATLYWYQQALGQGPEFLTYFNYEAQPDKSGLPSDRFSAERPEGSISTLTIQRTEQRDSAMYRCASSLGDSYEQYFGPGTRLTVT.

V gene TRBV2 combines with J gene TRBJ2-1, with D hard to call. Trimming cost V 3 bases and J 7 bases, with 4 bases left between them. Germline V gives CDR1 SNHLY, CDR2 FYNNEI. The CDR3 has 11 residues. CDR3: CASSERNEQFF. The CDR3 DNA sequence: TGTGCCAGCAGTGAGAGAAATGAGCAGTTCTTC.

The count of this clonotype is one. This sequence joins TRBV29-1 and TRBJ1-4, with D hard to call. The ends were cut back, 7 bases at V and 4 bases at J, with 16 bases in the middle. CDR1 and CDR2 from the germline V gene are SQVTM and ANQGSEA. This CDR3 contains 14 residues. CDR3 nucleotides: TGCAGCGCCCTGAGTTTTGCTTTTAATGAAAAACTGTTTTTT. As protein: CSALSFAFNEKLFF.

V is TRBV7-9 and J is TRBJ1-1, with D maybe TRBD1 (6 bases). This CDR3 is 17 amino acids long. Germline loops: CDR1 SEHNR, CDR2 FQNEAQ (reference sequence). The V and J ends lost 8 bases and 0 bases respectively, with 22 bases between them. The DNA of the CDR3 is TGTGCCAGCCGGGGGAGGCAGGGGAAACTCTTGAACACTGAAGCTTTCTTT. Translation gives CASRGRQGKLLNTEAFF.

This chain links TRBV2 with TRBJ2-3; D gene uncertain. CDR3 length equals 15 residues. V dropped 1 base and J dropped 0 bases, with 8 bases sitting between them. Germline CDR1 reads SNHLY; CDR2 reads FYNNEI. The CDR3 sequence: CASSEGNPSTDTQYF. The CDR3, as DNA: TGTGCCAGCAGTGAAGGGAACCCGAGCACAGATACGCAGTATTTT.

The CDR3: CASSEQGGLYEQYF. The DNA of the CDR3 is TGTGCCAGCAGTGAGCAGGGTGGGCTCTACGAGCAGTACTTC. The chain uses TRBV25-1 and TRBJ2-7; TRBD1 is a possible D gene (5 bases). The CDR3 covers 14 residues. The germline V and J ends were trimmed by 3 bases and 3 bases, with 12 bases remaining between them. CDR1 MGHDK and CDR2 SYGVNS come from the germline V gene.

This clonotype occurred once. The chain combines TRBV7-2 with TRBJ2-2; no clear D gene. Germline CDR1 reads SGHTA; CDR2 reads FQGNSA. CDR3 length: 15 residues. The V gene lost 4 bases and the J gene lost 5 bases, with 14 bases spanning the gap. CDR3 in amino acids: CASSSILGSTGELFF. The DNA of the CDR3 is TGTGCCAGCAGCTCGATCCTGGGTTCGACCGGGGAGCTGTTTTTT.

This sequence joins TRBV2 and TRBJ1-1, with D possibly TRBD1 on 6 matching bases. CDR1 and CDR2 (germline): SNHLY, FYNNEI. The germline V and J ends were trimmed by 11 bases and 4 bases, with 17 bases remaining between them. The CDR3 has 13 residues. In DNA, the CDR3 is TGTGCCGGATTAACGGAACAGGGCACTGAAGCTTTCTTT. The encoded protein is CAGLTEQGTEAFF.

This chain joins TRBV7-2 and TRBJ2-5, with D tentatively TRBD2 (7 bases). Germline V gives CDR1 SGHTA, CDR2 FQGNSA. This CDR3 comprises 14 residues. V lost 5 bases and J lost 3, with 13 bases in between. The CDR3 coding sequence is TGTGCCAGCAGCCCGAGGGGGAGGGAAGAGACCCAGTACTTC. It encodes CASSPRGREETQYF.

The chain carries TRBV29-1 and TRBJ2-2; 9 bases are shared with TRBD1. The ends lost 5 bases at V and 5 bases at J; junction bases unmatched: 3. The CDR3 totals 13 residues. The germline V gene encodes CDR1 SQVTM and CDR2 ANQGSEA. CDR3 bases: TGCAGCGTTTGGACAGGGGTGACCGGGGAGCTGTTTTTT. As protein: CSVWTGVTGELFF.

The chain has TRBV5-1 and TRBJ2-3; TRBD2 aligns across 9 bases. V dropped 2 bases and J dropped 4; count of bases not matched to a gene: 2. This CDR3 is built from 14 residues. Germline CDR1 is SGHRS and CDR2 is YFSETQ. The CDR3 DNA is TGCGCCAGCAGCTTAGGGACTAGCCCAGATACGCAGTATTTT. It is translated as CASSLGTSPDTQYF.

This chain joins TRBV20-1 and TRBJ1-2; possibly TRBD1 for D (6 bases). V lost 2 bases, J lost 2 bases, and 9 bases lay in between. CDR1 is DFQATT, CDR2 SNEGSKA, per germline (reference sequence). The CDR3 loop spans 13 amino acids. CDR3 sequence: CSARRQGNYGYTF. CDR3 coding DNA: TGCAGTGCTAGACGTCAGGGGAACTATGGCTACACCTTC.